This is a list of T cell receptor beta chains from one sample in a study of T cells in Graves' hyperthyroidism and ophthalmopathy. TCRdb analysed the multiplex PCR reads with MiXCR anew, one entry per CDR3 protein. The sample lists some 770,000 distinct CDR3 sequences; about a sixth were seen once. The sample comprised blood. These receptors came from a man aged 18 to 30 with Graves' hyperthyroidism. Each CDR3 is given with its conserved first and last residue. The D gene is left open where the match is weak. Clone size is stated in some rows and not others, as once, few, many or a class when expanded.

j_call	d_call	clone_size	v_call	cdr3_nt	cdr3_aa
TRBJ2-3	-	-	TRBV10-3	TGTGCCATCAGACAAACCACCTCCGGCAGCACAGATACGCAGTATTTT	CAIRQTTSGSTDTQYF
TRBJ2-1	-	-	TRBV9	TGTGCCAGCAGCGTAGGGCTAGCAGCTAACAATGAGCAGTTCTTC	CASSVGLAANNEQFF
TRBJ2-7	TRBD1	many	TRBV28	TGTGCCAGCACCAAACAGGGGTCTATGACCTACGAGCAGTACTTC	CASTKQGSMTYEQYF
TRBJ1-1	TRBD1	many	TRBV12-3/TRBV12-4	TGTGCCAGCAGTTTCAGCGACAGGGACAACACTGAAGCTTTCTTT	CASSFSDRDNTEAFF
TRBJ2-3	-	-	TRBV7-9	TGTGCCAGCAGCTTAGCAAGCTCAGATACGCAGTATTTT	CASSLASSDTQYF
TRBJ2-3	-	many	TRBV28	TGTGCCAGCAGTTTATACGGCACAGATACGCAGTATTTT	CASSLYGTDTQYF
TRBJ2-5	-	few	TRBV6-1	TGTGCCAGCACCCAGGGTTACTGGGAGACCCAGTACTTC	CASTQGYWETQYF
TRBJ2-7	-	-	TRBV28	TGTGCCAGCAGCTTTCTAGGGACACGGGGCTCCTACGAGCAGTACTTC	CASSFLGTRGSYEQYF
TRBJ2-7	TRBD1	many	TRBV6-4	TGTGCCAGCAGTGCCGAACCGGGACAGGGGTTGCACGAGCAGTACTTC	CASSAEPGQGLHEQYF
TRBJ2-3	TRBD1	-	TRBV12-3/TRBV12-4	TGTGCCAGCCGACAGGGGGCAAGGGCAGATACGCAGTATTTT	CASRQGARADTQYF
TRBJ2-3	-	many	TRBV12-5	TGTGCTAGTGGTTTGGACGGGAGCACAGATACGCAGTATTTT	CASGLDGSTDTQYF
TRBJ2-7	-	-	TRBV20-1	TGCAGTGCTGGCCCCCTGATAGGCAGCTCCTACGAGCAGTACTTC	CSAGPLIGSSYEQYF
TRBJ2-1	-	many	TRBV7-6	TGTGCCAGCAGCTTAGAGCCTCACAATGAGCAGTTCTTC	CASSLEPHNEQFF
TRBJ1-6	-	once	TRBV27	TGTGCCAGCAGTTTACGAGTTATTGGACCCCTCCACTTT	CASSLRVIGPLHF
TRBJ2-3	-	-	TRBV7-9	TGTGCCAGCACCACCAGACGGGTCCACACAGATACGCAGTATTTT	CASTTRRVHTDTQYF